The 4 T cell receptor beta chains presented below share a single source sample, sequenced in a study of early T cells in non-severe SARS-CoV-2 infection. TCRdb re-analysed the 5' RACE reads in MiXCR, keeping a single row per CDR3 protein. Among around 27,000 distinct CDR3 sequences listed, around 6.6% were seen once. Input material: whole blood. All receptors come from an adult who was a healthcare worker with PCR-confirmed SARS-CoV-2 infection or an uninfected control (not recorded which).

The chain uses TRBV11-2 and TRBJ2-1; D may be TRBD2 (6 bases). CDR3 length equals 15 residues. Germline CDR1 is SGHAT and CDR2 is FQNNGV. The germline V and J ends were trimmed by 5 bases and 8 bases, with 19 bases remaining between them. CDR3 in DNA: TGTGCCAGCAGCCGTCTTGTGGGGAGGTACGATGAGCAGTTCTTC. Protein: CASSRLVGRYDEQFF.

This clonotype occurred many times. The V and J genes are TRBV5-1 and TRBJ2-2; 7 bases line up with TRBD1. Germline CDR1 and CDR2: SGHRS and YFSETQ. The CDR3 is 14 amino acids. The V gene end was trimmed by 3 bases and the J gene end by 5 bases; junction bases not matched to a gene: 4. The CDR3 bases are TGCGCCAGCAGCTACGGACAGGTGACCGGGGAGCTGTTTTTT. Translating it yields CASSYGQVTGELFF. Drawing the rest from reference TRBV5-1 and TRBJ2-2, the complete variable domain is KAGVTQTPRYLIKTRGQQVTLSCSPISGHRSVSWYQQTPGQGLQFLFEYFSETQRNKGNFPGRFSGRQFSNSRSEMNVSTLELGDSALYLCASSYGQVTGELFFGEGSRLTVL.

Many counts were recorded for this clonotype. The rearrangement uses TRBV4-1 and TRBJ1-1; the match to TRBD1 covers 9 bases. This CDR3 region has 15 residues. The V gene's germline CDR1 is MGHRA and CDR2 YSYEKL. Trimming cost V 4 bases and J 3 bases; bases outside gene matches: 6. The CDR3 is CASSPGTGPYTEAFF. DNA for the CDR3: TGCGCCAGCAGCCCGGGGACAGGGCCGTACACTGAAGCTTTCTTT.

The chain is built from TRBV7-9 and TRBJ1-4; 9 bases are shared with TRBD1. The CDR3 is made up of 16 amino acids. V was pared by 1 base and J by 7 bases, with 7 bases of the junction left unmatched. Germline CDR1 is SEHNR and CDR2 is FQNEAQ (reference sequence). CDR3 region: CASSLVQGQGGEKLFF. As DNA, the CDR3 is TGTGCCAGCAGCTTAGTCCAGGGACAGGGCGGTGAAAAACTGTTTTTT.